This T cell receptor beta chain was profiled in a study of post-analysis software for immune sequencing data. Unique molecular identifiers were present in the TCR beta cDNA libraries. Starting from roughly 1.1 to 9.2 million T cells, the study yielded 460,000 or so cDNA molecules. One entry per CDR3 protein, called by TCRdb with MiXCR from the PCR reads. Here the sample spans hundreds of thousands of distinct CDR3 sequences, approximately 53% being singletons. The study, taken as a whole, reports: When patients were compared with controls, roughly five TRBV segments were more frequent, TRBV5-6, TRBV5-1 and TRBV20-1 among them. Among multiple sclerosis patients, normalized Chao1 diversity was significantly below that of controls.

Points on this clonotype: The antigen is undetermined.

V lost 1 base to trimming and J lost 0 bases; unmatched junction nucleotides: 5. The V gene's germline CDR1 is SGHTA and CDR2 FQGNSA. The CDR3 covers 17 residues. The receptor was derived from a girl aged 5-17 years with multiple sclerosis. The sequencing sample was made of blood. V usage is TRBV7-2 and J usage is TRBJ2-1; 8 bases are a match to TRBD2. The CDR3 spells CASSLVSSGSSYNEQFF. The CDR3 nucleotides read TGTGCCAGCAGCTTAGTTTCCAGCGGGAGCTCCTACAATGAGCAGTTCTTC.